Listed here is a single TCR beta chain. There is no known antigen for this receptor. No base qualities exist here, and no much larger clone lies one base off it. A patient counted as having stable Graves' hyperthyroidism if no progression to ophthalmopathy occurred over 18 months of follow-up. The hyperthyroidism patients were between 18 and 65 years old and newly diagnosed, with a disease duration of less than 2 months. Any patient with an uncontrolled infection, another autoimmune disease, pregnancy or lactation was excluded. Diagnoses relied on clinical symptoms, serum thyroxine and TRAb, thyroid ultrasound and orbital computed tomography. PBMCs were separated from approximately 10 ml of fresh peripheral blood using Ficoll-Paque density gradient centrifugation. Total RNA was extracted using Trizol reagent, and RNA quality was assessed on an Agilent 2100 Bioanalyzer. V trim: 5 bases; J trim: 3 bases; unmatched bases: 6. The CDR3 runs 15 residues from the cysteine to the phenylalanine. Here the CDR3 DNA is all that survives: 45 bases in frame from base 1. As encoded in the germline V gene, CDR1 is SGHNT while CDR2 is YENEEA.

This specimen belongs to a study of T cells in Graves' hyperthyroidism and ophthalmopathy (dated by TCRdb to about 2019). Study-wide context: Peripheral blood was sampled at the time of initial diagnosis, prior to any treatment. TCR Vbeta CDR3 sequencing of 130 to 150 peripheral blood samples (fewer than 45 ophthalmopathy, under 80 hyperthyroidism and roughly 17 progressor patients) is reported in the paper. The 95 to 100 discovery patients were randomly split 7:3 into training and test sets. TCR V-J signatures able to tell the groups apart were searched for in a discovery cohort of 95 or so patients, of whom 43 had Graves' ophthalmopathy and roughly 59 had stable Graves' hyperthyroidism. Prospective prediction of ophthalmopathy was tested in an independent validation cohort consisting of 18 hyperthyroidism patients and around 17 patients who later progressed to ophthalmopathy. Following sampling, methimazole starting at 30 mg daily was given to hyperthyroidism patients, and high-dose intravenous methylprednisolone was given to ophthalmopathy patients. In addition, the study compared T-cell repertoires in thyroid tissue and in blood from six Graves' hyperthyroidism patients.

TCR beta CDR3 regions were amplified from RNA transcripts. The first round of RT-PCR for the TCR CDR3 was performed with the HTBI primer set and the Qiagen OneStep RT-PCR kit. A second multiplex PCR round built the libraries, followed by size selection and purification. Sequencing of the libraries was done on an Illumina HiSeq2000 using paired-end 100 bp reads. On the study's bioinformatics: SOAPnuke was used to process the raw data, throwing out any read that contained adapters or uncalled bases, had a mean Phred below 15, or lacked an exact constant-primer or identifier match. COPE v1.2.5 was used to merge high-quality paired reads, and clonotypes were defined as unique nucleotide sequences. Clonotypes were aligned to IMGT TRBV, TRBD and TRBJ reference segments using MiTCR v1.1. Only V-J combinations with frequency above 0.0001, covering about 99% of repertoires, were analysed. The TCS score was defined as the ratio of F50 (clonal expansion) to E x V (chaos), calculated using BLOSUM62-based TCRdist between CDR3 peptides within each V-J. Welch's t-statistics and random forest reduced just over 500 V-J features to roughly 13, which were used in a naive Bayes classifier (R e1071). Clones were called with MiXCR by TCRdb after fastp trimmed the public reads at Q25, and only in-frame beta chains were retained. One record per CDR3 amino acid sequence lists the most common genes and DNA. The V and J calls here are based on TCRdb, not the publication. This sample has approximately 360,000 distinct CDR3 sequences in its table, and 20% to 30% of those were observed once. Of the sample, around 79% is held by the ten largest clones.

Overall study results and their limits: During validation, the model predicted progression to ophthalmopathy a median of about 6.3 months ahead of onset, with around 71% sensitivity and roughly 72% specificity. In cross-validation, a model built on a 13 V-J signature told ophthalmopathy apart from stable hyperthyroidism with roughly 87% sensitivity and roughly 83% specificity, and in testing the same model reached 80%/75%. No statistical method was used to fix the sample size in advance, and group allocation was not hidden from the investigators. Most expanded thyroid clonotypes (frequency above 0.001) were also detected in blood, a finding suggesting that blood repertoires may reflect thyroid immune responses.

Source material: blood. This receptor chain uses TRBV11-3 and TRBJ2-7; 11 middle bases align to TRBD2. The clonotype originates from a man aged 50 or older with Graves' hyperthyroidism. The CDR3 has the sequence CASSPLAGGHYEQYF. The DNA is TGTGCCAGCAGCCCATTAGCGGGAGGGCACTACGAGCAGTACTTC.